What follows are 11 T cell receptor beta chains derived from one specimen sequenced in a study of T cell responses to AZD1222 COVID-19 vaccine. Generated by immunoSEQ multiplex PCR, the TCRdb table keeps only in-frame clones and is missing some. The data hold roughly 180,000 clones, with roughly 92% observed a single time. This specimen was peripheral blood, taken 28 days after the second AZD1222 dose. The receptors stem from an adult who received the AZD1222 COVID-19 vaccine.

The V and J genes are TRBV5-1 and TRBJ2-1; 7 nucleotides line up with TRBD2. This CDR3 region has 16 residues. CDR1 and CDR2 (germline): SGHRS, YFSETQ. Trimming took 0 bases from V and 7 from J; bases not matched to a gene: 10. CDR3 in DNA: TGCGCCAGCAGCTTGGGGAGGGCAGGGACTAAGAATGAGCAGTTCTTC. Its protein is CASSLGRAGTKNEQFF.

This chain joins TRBV19 and TRBJ1-2, with D possibly being TRBD1 (5 bases). CDR3 length: 14 amino acids. Trimming left V 8 bases short and J 4 bases short, with 17 bases between. Germline values: CDR1 LNHDA, CDR2 SQIVND (reference sequence). The CDR3 sequence: CASREGRVAYGYTF. CDR3 DNA sequence: TGTGCCAGTCGCGAGGGCAGGGTGGCCTATGGCTACACCTTC.

Regarding this clone: An end of the junction does not agree with germline; a read error may underlie this. This sequence joins TRBV27 and TRBJ2-7; 9 positions match TRBD2. The CDR3 covers 13 residues. Germline CDR1 MNHEY, CDR2 SMNVEV (reference sequence). The CDR3 region is CASRLGLAYEQYF. CDR3 in DNA: TGTGCCAGCCGTTTAGGACTAGCGTACGAGCAGTACTTC.

This chain links TRBV28 with TRBJ1-6, with unresolved D. The CDR3 loop spans 13 amino acids. Deletions cut 3 bases from V and 7 bases from J, with 7 bases between. Looked up from germline, CDR1 is MDHEN and CDR2 is SYDVKM. CDR3 sequence: CASSFPQNSPLHF. The CDR3 nucleotides are TGTGCCAGCAGTTTTCCCCAAAATTCACCCCTCCACTTT. The variable domain in full, completed from reference TRBV28 and TRBJ1-6, reads DVKVTQSSRYLVKRTGEKVFLECVQDMDHENMFWYRQDPGLGLRLIYFSYDVKMKEKGDIPEGYSVSREKKERFSLILESASTNQTSMYLCASSFPQNSPLHFGNGTRLTVT.

The J gene is TRBJ1-1, the V gene TRBV2, with D maybe TRBD1 (5 bases). The germline V and J ends were trimmed by 6 bases and 0 bases, with 8 bases remaining between them. The CDR3 runs to 13 residues. Germline-derived CDR1 and CDR2 are SNHLY and FYNNEI. CDR3 sequence reads: CASRRQMNTEAFF. In DNA form, the CDR3 reads TGTGCCAGCAGACGACAGATGAACACTGAAGCTTTCTTT.

The chain recombines TRBV28 with TRBJ1-2; the match to TRBD1 covers 10 bases. The V segment lost 5 bases and the J segment 4 bases; nucleotides outside the gene matches: 7. The CDR3 covers 15 residues. The germline gives CDR1 MDHEN, CDR2 SYDVKM. CDR3 residues: CASSPGTGVVYGYTF. CDR3 DNA sequence: TGTGCCAGCAGTCCAGGGACAGGGGTGGTCTATGGCTACACCTTC.

The V call is TRBV27, the J call TRBJ1-2; D not resolved. Germline V gives CDR1 MNHEY, CDR2 SMNVEV (reference sequence). Trimming took 3 bases from V and 3 from J, leaving 17 bases between them. The length of the CDR3 is 16 residues. The CDR3 sequence: CASSFAPRLGHYGYTF. For the CDR3, the DNA is TGTGCCAGCAGTTTCGCGCCCCGACTAGGGCACTATGGCTACACCTTC.

The gene calls are TRBV9 and TRBJ1-1; 11 positions match TRBD1. CDR1 and CDR2 (germline): SGDLS, YYNGEE. V was clipped by 0 bases and J by 2 bases; unmatched bases: 3. The CDR3 covers 16 residues. CDR3 bases: TGTGCCAGCAGCGTAGGGACAGGGGGCTTCAACACTGAAGCTTTCTTT. This codes for CASSVGTGGFNTEAFF.

This chain links TRBV6-5 with TRBJ1-2; TRBD1 aligns across 9 bases. The germline V gene has CDR1 MNHEY and CDR2 SVGAGI. The CDR3 loop spans 15 amino acids. Losses at the gene ends were 6 bases for V and 4 bases for J; bases not matched to a gene: 9. DNA of the CDR3: TGTGCCAGCAGCGGACAGGGGAGAGAGAGCTATGGCTACACCTTC. The encoded protein is CASSGQGRESYGYTF.

The rearrangement links TRBV7-2 to TRBJ1-2; D possibly corresponds to TRBD1 (5 bases). V lost 3 bases to trimming and J lost 8 bases, with 10 bases between them. CDR3 length: 12 amino acids. CDR1 SGHTA and CDR2 FQGNSA come from the germline V gene. CDR3 DNA: TGTGCCAGCAGCTTTTCAGGGAGCGGCTACACCTTC. This translates into CASSFSGSGYTF. Filled out from reference TRBV7-2 and TRBJ1-2, the complete variable domain reads GAGVSQSPSNKVTEKGKDVELRCDPISGHTALYWYRQSLGQGLEFLIYFQGNSAPDKSGLPSDRFSAERTGGSVSTLTIQRTQQEDSAVYLCASSFSGSGYTFGSGTRLTVV.

The V call is TRBV2, the J call TRBJ2-7; 7 nucleotides agree with TRBD1. The CDR3 contains 20 residues. Unmatched junction bases numbered 22, after V lost 3 bases and J lost 2 bases. The germline gives CDR1 SNHLY, CDR2 FYNNEI. This CDR3 reads CASSEPLRRPGQDRTYEQYF. DNA of the CDR3: TGTGCCAGCAGTGAGCCCTTGCGGAGACCCGGACAGGATAGGACCTACGAGCAGTACTTC.